This T cell receptor delta chain was sequenced in a study of gamma-delta chains in newborns, infants, children. Across the whole study: Innate gammadelta T cells reportedly expand polyclonally right after birth, driven by microbial exposure, per the title.

Germline CDR1 GEAIGNYY, CDR2 EKD. This CDR3 comprises 18 residues. The ends lost 1 base at V and 0 bases at J; junction bases unmatched: 2. In its sample, this clone is large. Other DNA sequences in the sample encode the same CDR3. TCRdb redid clone calling on the reads using CATT. The sample has approximately 11,000 delta-chain clones; approximately 9% are singletons. The clonotype comes from a child who was a newborn, infant or young child, either healthy, febrile or measles-vaccinated (not recorded which). The gene calls are TRDV2 and TRDJ3; TRDD3 matches at 10 bases. Sequenced material: blood. CDR3: CACDTGGYSSWDTRQMFF. CDR3 DNA sequence: TGTGCCTGTGACACTGGGGGATACAGCTCCTGGGACACCCGACAGATGTTTTTC.